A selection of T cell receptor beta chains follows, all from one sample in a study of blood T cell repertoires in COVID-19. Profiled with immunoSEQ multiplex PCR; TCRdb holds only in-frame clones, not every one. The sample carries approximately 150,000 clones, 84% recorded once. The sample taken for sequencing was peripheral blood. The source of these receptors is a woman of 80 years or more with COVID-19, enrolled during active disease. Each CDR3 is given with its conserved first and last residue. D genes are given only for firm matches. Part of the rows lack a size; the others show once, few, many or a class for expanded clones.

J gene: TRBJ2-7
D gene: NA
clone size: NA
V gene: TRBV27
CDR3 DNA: TGTGCCAGCAGTTCTGTCCAGGGGAGGGACGACGAGCAGTACTTC
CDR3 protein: CASSSVQGRDDEQYF

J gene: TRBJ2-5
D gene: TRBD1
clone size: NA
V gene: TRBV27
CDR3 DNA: TGTGCCAGCAGTTTATCGACAGGGCAAGAGACCCAGTACTTC
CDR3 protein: CASSLSTGQETQYF

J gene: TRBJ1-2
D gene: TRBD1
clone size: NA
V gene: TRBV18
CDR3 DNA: TGTGCCAGCTCACCGGAGAGGGGGCGCGGTTATGGCTACACCTTC
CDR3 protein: CASSPERGRGYGYTF

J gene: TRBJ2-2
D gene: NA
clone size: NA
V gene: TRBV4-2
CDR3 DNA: TGTGCCAGCAGCCGAGAGGGGGGTGGCGGGACGAACACCGGGGAGCTGTTTTTT
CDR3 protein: CASSREGGGGTNTGELFF

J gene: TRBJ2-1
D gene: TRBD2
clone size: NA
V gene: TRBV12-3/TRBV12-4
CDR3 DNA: TGTGCCAGCAGACAAGCGGGAGGGAATGAGCAGTTCTTC
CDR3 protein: CASRQAGGNEQFF

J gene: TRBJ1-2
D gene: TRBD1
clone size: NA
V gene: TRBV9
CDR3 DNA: TGTGCCAGCAGCGGTCCCGGGACAGGGGGCTATGGCTACACCTTC
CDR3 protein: CASSGPGTGGYGYTF

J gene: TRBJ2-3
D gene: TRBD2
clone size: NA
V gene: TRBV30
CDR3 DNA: TGTGCCTGGAATGGTCCTAGCGGAAACACAGATACGCAGTATTTT
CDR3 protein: CAWNGPSGNTDTQYF

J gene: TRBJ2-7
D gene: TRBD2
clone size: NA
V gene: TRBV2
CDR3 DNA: TGTGCCAGCAGCCAGACTAGCGGGAGCTCCTACGAGCAGTACTTC
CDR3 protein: CASSQTSGSSYEQYF

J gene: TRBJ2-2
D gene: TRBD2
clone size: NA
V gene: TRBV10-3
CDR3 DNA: TGTGCCAGTACGGTAGCGGGAGCGGTCGGGGAGCTGTTTTTT
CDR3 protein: CASTVAGAVGELFF

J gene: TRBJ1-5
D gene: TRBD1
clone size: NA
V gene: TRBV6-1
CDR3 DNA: TGTGCCAGCAGTGAGACAGGGGGCAATCAGCCCCAGCATTTT
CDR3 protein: CASSETGGNQPQHF

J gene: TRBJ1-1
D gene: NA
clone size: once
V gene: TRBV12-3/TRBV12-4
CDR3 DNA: TGTGCCAGCAGGGTCAGGGTGACAGCTTTCTTT
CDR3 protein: CASRVRVTAFF

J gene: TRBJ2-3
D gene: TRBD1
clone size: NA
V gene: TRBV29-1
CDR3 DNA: TGCAGCGTTGAAGATTGGACAGGGTCCCCAGATACGCAGTATTTT
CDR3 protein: CSVEDWTGSPDTQYF

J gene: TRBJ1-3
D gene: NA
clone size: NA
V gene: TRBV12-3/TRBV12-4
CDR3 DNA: TGTGCCAGCAGTAAGACTCGTGGAAACACCATATATTTT
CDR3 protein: CASSKTRGNTIYF

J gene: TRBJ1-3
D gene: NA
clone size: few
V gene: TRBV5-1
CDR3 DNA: TGCGCCAGCAGCTTGGACAGGGCTGGAAACACCATATATTTT
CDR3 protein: CASSLDRAGNTIYF

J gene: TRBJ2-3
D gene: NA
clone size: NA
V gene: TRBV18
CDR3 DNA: TGTGCCAGCTCACGTTTCGCAGATACGCAGTATTTT
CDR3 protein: CASSRFADTQYF

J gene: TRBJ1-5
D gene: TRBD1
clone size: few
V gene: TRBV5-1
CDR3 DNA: TGCGCCAGCAGCTTCGGACAGGGGAATCAGCCCCAGCATTTT
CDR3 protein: CASSFGQGNQPQHF

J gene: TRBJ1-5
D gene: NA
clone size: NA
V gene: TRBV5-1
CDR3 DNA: TGCGCCAGCAGCTTGGAGGGGGAAAATCAGCCCCAGCATTTT
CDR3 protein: CASSLEGENQPQHF

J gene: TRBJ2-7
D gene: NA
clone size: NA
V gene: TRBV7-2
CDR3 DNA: TGTGCCAGCAGCTTTGACAGGTACTCCTACGAGCAGTACTTC
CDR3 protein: CASSFDRYSYEQYF

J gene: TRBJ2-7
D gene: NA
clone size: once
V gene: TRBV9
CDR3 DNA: TGTGCCAGCAGCGTAGGCGGGGCAGGCGGCAACTACGAGCAGTACTTC
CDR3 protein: CASSVGGAGGNYEQYF

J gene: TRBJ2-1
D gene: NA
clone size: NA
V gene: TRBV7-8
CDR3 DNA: TGTGCCAGCAGCCCACTAGTGGAGACCTACAATGAGCAGTTCTTC
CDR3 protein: CASSPLVETYNEQFF

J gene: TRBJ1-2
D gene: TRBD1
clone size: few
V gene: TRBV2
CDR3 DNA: TGTGCCAGCAACCTACAGGGGTCTGACTATGGCTACACCTTC
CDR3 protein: CASNLQGSDYGYTF

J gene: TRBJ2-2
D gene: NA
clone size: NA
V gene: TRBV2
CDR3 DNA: TGTGCCAGCGGGGGGGGCCCACCGAACACCGGGGAGCTGTTTTTT
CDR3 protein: CASGGGPPNTGELFF

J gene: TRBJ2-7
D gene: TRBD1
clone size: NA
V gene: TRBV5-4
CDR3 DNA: TGTGCCAGCAGTCTCACAGGGGGTTACGAGCAGTACTTC
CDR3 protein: CASSLTGGYEQYF

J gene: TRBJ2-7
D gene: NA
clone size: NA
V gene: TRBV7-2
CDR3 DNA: TGTGCCAGCAGCTTAGGACTTTTTGAGCAGTACTTC
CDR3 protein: CASSLGLFEQYF